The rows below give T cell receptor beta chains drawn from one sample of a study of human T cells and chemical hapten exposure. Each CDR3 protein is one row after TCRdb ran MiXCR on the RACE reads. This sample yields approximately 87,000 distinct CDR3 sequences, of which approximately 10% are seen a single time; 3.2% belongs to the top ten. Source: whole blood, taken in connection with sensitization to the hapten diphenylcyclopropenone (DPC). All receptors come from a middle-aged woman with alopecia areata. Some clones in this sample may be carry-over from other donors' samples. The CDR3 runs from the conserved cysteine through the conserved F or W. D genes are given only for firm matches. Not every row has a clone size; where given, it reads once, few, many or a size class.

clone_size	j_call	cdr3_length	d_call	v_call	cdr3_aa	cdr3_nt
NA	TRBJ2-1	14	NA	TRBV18	CASSPGLGVDEQFF	TGTGCCAGCTCACCAGGCTTGGGAGTAGATGAGCAGTTCTTC
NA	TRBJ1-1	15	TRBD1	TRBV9	CASSVHRGLNTEAFF	TGTGCCAGCAGCGTACACAGGGGTTTGAACACTGAAGCTTTCTTT
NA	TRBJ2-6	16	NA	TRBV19	CASSPDRTSGANVLTF	TGTGCCAGTAGTCCCGACAGGACCTCTGGGGCCAACGTCCTGACTTTC
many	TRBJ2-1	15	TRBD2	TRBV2	CASSTTSGGAVEQFF	TGTGCCAGCAGCACGACTAGCGGGGGGGCGGTTGAGCAGTTCTTC
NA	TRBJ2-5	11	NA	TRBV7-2	CASSSTGTQYF	TGTGCCAGCAGCTCGACAGGTACCCAGTACTTC
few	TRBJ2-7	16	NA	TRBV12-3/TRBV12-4	CASSLAVRGSSYEQYF	TGTGCCAGCAGTTTGGCGGTCAGGGGAAGCTCCTACGAGCAGTACTTC
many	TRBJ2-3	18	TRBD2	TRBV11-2	CASSWGRGLGHNTDTQYF	TGTGCCAGCAGCTGGGGACGGGGACTAGGTCACAACACAGATACGCAGTATTTT
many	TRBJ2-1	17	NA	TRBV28	CASSLWWRETGTNEQFF	TGTGCCAGCAGTTTATGGTGGAGGGAGACGGGGACCAATGAGCAGTTCTTC
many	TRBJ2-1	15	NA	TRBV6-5	CASRPGTPNRGEQFF	TGTGCCAGCAGACCAGGGACTCCCAATAGGGGTGAGCAGTTCTTC
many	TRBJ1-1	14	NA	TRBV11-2	CASSPPQENTEAFF	TGTGCCAGCAGCCCCCCCCAGGAGAACACTGAAGCTTTCTTT
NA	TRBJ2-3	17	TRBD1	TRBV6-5	CASSRGPGQKSTDTQYF	TGTGCCAGCAGTCGGGGCCCGGGACAGAAAAGCACAGATACGCAGTATTTT
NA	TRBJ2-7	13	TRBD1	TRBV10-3	CAIRWTGSGEQYF	TGTGCCATCAGATGGACAGGCAGTGGCGAGCAGTACTTC
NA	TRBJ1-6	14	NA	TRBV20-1	CSARGQGPNSPLHF	TGCAGTGCTAGAGGGCAGGGGCCCAATTCACCCCTCCACTTT
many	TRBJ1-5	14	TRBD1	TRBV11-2	CASSPTGPNQPQHF	TGTGCCAGCAGCCCGACAGGGCCCAATCAGCCCCAGCATTTT
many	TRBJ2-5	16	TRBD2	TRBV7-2	CASSRRGTSGKETQYF	TGTGCCAGCAGCCGTCGGGGGACTAGCGGTAAAGAGACCCAGTACTTC
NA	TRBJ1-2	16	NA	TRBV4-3	CASSLSGTAANYGYTF	TGCGCCAGCAGCCTCAGCGGGACCGCCGCTAACTATGGCTACACCTTC
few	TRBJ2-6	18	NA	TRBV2	CASSPGTVYSSGANVLTF	TGTGCCAGCAGTCCCGGGACGGTTTACAGCTCTGGGGCCAACGTCCTGACTTTC
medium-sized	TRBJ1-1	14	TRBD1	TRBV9	CASSAQGAWDGAFF	TGTGCCAGCAGCGCACAGGGGGCGTGGGATGGAGCTTTCTTT
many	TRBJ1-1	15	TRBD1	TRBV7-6	CASSLEGAWNTEAFF	TGTGCCAGCAGCTTAGAGGGGGCCTGGAACACTGAAGCTTTCTTT
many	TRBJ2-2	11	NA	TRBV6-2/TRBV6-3	CASSGSGELFF	TGTGCCAGCAGTGGCTCCGGGGAGCTGTTTTTT
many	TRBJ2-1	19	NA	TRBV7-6	CASSFKTAPYSIYVDEQFF	TGTGCCAGCAGCTTTAAGACGGCACCGTACTCTATTTATGTTGATGAGCAGTTCTTC